Below, 5 T cell receptor beta chains from the same sample are listed, as sequenced in a study of blood T cell repertoires in COVID-19 (dated by TCRdb to about 2020). Libraries were built with the immunoSEQ multiplex PCR assay. In TCRdb, the immuneACCESS table is reduced to in-frame sequences with V and J assigned. These tables do not hold every clone; where another copy was compared, an unresolved V gene accounts for under half, and the others remain unexplained. This sample is represented by about 350,000 clones; approximately 86% of them were singletons. Roughly 7.2% of the sample comes from the top ten. Sequenced: peripheral blood. The receptors were gathered from a woman between 55 and 75 years old with COVID-19, enrolled during active disease.

The chain combines TRBV11-3 with TRBJ2-7, with D unclear. Germline V gene lookup returns CDR1 SGHNT and CDR2 YENEEA. This CDR3 has 15 residues. V lost 8 bases and J lost 2, with 19 bases in between. CDR3 protein: CASRVGVGKAYEQYF. In nucleotides, the CDR3 is TGTGCCAGCCGGGTCGGAGTCGGAAAGGCCTACGAGCAGTACTTC.

V gene TRBV5-1 combines with J gene TRBJ2-6; D gene uncertain. The germline V gene encodes CDR1 SGHRS and CDR2 YFSETQ. V was trimmed by 0 bases and J by 0 bases, leaving 10 bases between them. This CDR3 is built from 17 residues. The CDR3 DNA follows: TGCGCCAGCAGCTTGGAACCGGGTCTCTCTGGGGCCAACGTCCTGACTTTC. Amino acid sequence: CASSLEPGLSGANVLTF.

This clone appeared a few times. This chain links TRBV5-4 with TRBJ2-2, with D maybe TRBD1 (5 bases). The CDR3 consists of 15 residues. Germline V lookup: CDR1 SGHNT, CDR2 YYREEE (reference sequence). V shed 0 bases and J shed 6 bases, with 12 bases lying between them. CDR3 in DNA: TGTGCCAGCAGCTTGGGGGGCCGAGTTTCCGGGGAGCTGTTTTTT. It encodes CASSLGGRVSGELFF.

This clone was recorded only once. V usage is TRBV6-1 and J usage is TRBJ1-1; unclear D gene. The V and J ends lost 4 bases and 5 bases respectively, with 5 bases between them. The CDR3 runs to 11 residues. Per germline, CDR1 MNHNS and CDR2 SASEGT. CDR3 in amino acids: CASSGQTEAFF. The CDR3 DNA is TGTGCCAGCAGTGGACAAACTGAAGCTTTCTTT.

The V gene is TRBV9, the J gene TRBJ2-3; a weak D match, TRBD2 (5 bases). CDR1 is SGDLS and CDR2 is YYNGEE in the germline V gene. CDR3 length equals 16 residues. Trimming cost V 0 bases and J 2 bases, with 13 bases left between them. The CDR3 loop reads CASSVATSLVTDTQYF. DNA of the CDR3: TGTGCCAGCAGCGTAGCTACTAGTTTGGTCACAGATACGCAGTATTTT.